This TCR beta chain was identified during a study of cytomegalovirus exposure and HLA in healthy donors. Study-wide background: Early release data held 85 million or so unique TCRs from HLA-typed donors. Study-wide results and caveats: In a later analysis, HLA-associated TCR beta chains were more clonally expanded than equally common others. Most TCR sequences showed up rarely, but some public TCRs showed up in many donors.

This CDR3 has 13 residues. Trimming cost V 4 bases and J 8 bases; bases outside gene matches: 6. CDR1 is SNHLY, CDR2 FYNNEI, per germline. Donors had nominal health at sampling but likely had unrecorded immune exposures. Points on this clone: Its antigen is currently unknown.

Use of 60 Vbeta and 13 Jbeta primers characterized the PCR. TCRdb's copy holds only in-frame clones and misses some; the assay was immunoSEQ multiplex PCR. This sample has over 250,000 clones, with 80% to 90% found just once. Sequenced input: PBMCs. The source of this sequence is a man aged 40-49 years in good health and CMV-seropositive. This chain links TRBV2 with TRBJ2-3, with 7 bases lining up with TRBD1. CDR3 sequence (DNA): TGTGCCAGCAGTGGAGACAGGGAGAGTACGCAGTATTTT. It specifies CASSGDRESTQYF. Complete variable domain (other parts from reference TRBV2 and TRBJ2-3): EPEVTQTPSHQVTQMGQEVILRCVPISNHLYFYWYRQILGQKVEFLVSFYNNEISEKSEIFDDQFSVERPDGSNFTLKIRSTKLEDSAMYFCASSGDRESTQYFGPGTRLTVL.